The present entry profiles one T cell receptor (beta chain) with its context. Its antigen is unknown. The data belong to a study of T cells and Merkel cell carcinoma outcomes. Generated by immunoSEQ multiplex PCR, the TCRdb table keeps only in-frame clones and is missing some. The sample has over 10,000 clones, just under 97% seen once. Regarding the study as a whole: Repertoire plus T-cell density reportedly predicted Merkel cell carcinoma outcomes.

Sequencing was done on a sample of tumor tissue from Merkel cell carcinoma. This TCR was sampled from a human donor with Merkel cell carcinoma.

The CDR3 DNA reads TGTGCCAGCAGTGAAACACCGGGACAGGGGGCGCGGGAGCAGTACTTC. The encoded protein is CASSETPGQGAREQYF. The rearrangement links TRBV25-1 to TRBJ2-7; 12 nucleotides match TRBD1. The CDR3 loop spans 16 amino acids. Germline-derived CDR1 and CDR2 are MGHDK and SYGVNS. J gave up 7 bases and V 2 bases, and 9 bases lay outside the gene matches.